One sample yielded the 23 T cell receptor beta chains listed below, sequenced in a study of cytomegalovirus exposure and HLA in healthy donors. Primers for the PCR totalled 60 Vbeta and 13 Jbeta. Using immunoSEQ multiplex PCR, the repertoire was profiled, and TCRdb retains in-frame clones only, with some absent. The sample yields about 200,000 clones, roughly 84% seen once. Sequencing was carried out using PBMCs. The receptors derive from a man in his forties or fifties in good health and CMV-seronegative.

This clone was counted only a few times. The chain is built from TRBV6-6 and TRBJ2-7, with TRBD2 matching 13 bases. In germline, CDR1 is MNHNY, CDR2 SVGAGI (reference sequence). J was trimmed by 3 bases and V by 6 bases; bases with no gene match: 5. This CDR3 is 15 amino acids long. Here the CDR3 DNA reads TGTGCCAGCAGCTACGGGACTAGCGGGAACTACGAGCAGTACTTC. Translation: CASSYGTSGNYEQYF.

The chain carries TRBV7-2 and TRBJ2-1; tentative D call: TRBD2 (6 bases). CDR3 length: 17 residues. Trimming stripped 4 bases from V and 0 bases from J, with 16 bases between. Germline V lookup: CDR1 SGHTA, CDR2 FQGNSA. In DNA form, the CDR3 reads TGTGCCAGCAGCTCCCCGGTCGGCGGGGCCTCCTACAATGAGCAGTTCTTC. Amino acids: CASSSPVGGASYNEQFF.

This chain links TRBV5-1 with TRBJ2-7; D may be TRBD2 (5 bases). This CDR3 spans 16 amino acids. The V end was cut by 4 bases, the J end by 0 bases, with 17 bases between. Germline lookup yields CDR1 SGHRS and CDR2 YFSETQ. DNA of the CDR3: TGCGCCAGCAGCCCCTCGAGAGGGCCCAGCTCCTACGAGCAGTACTTC. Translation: CASSPSRGPSSYEQYF.

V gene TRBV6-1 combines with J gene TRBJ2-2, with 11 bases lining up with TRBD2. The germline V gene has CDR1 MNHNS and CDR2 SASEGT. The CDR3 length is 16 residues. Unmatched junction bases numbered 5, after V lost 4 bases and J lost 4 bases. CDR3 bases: TGTGCCAGCAGTGGTAAAGGACTAGCGGGCACCGGGGAGCTGTTTTTT. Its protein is CASSGKGLAGTGELFF.

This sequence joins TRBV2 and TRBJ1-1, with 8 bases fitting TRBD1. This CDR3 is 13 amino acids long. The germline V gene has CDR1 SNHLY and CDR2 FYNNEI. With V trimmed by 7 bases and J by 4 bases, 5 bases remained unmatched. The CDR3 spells CASTTGGTTEAFF. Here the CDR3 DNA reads TGTGCCAGCACCACAGGGGGTACCACTGAAGCTTTCTTT.

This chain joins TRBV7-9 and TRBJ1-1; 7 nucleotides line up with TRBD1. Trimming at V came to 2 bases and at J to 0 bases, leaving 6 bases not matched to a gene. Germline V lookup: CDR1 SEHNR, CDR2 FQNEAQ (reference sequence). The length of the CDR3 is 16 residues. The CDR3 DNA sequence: TGTGCCAGCAGCTTAAAGACAGGGATATTGAACACTGAAGCTTTCTTT. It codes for CASSLKTGILNTEAFF.

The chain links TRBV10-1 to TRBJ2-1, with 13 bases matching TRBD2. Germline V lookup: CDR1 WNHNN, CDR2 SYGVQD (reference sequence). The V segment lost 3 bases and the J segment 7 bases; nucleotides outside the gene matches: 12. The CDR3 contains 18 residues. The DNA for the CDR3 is TGCGCCAGCAGTGACCCCCCTACTAGCGGGAGGGCCTTTAATGAGCAGTTCTTC. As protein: CASSDPPTSGRAFNEQFF.

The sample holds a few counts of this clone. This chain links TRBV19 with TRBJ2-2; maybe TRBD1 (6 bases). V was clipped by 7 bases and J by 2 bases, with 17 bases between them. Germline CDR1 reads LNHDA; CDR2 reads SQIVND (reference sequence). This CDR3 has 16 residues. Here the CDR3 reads CASNPMGRGNTGELFF. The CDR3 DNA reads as TGTGCCAGTAACCCCATGGGCAGGGGCAACACCGGGGAGCTGTTTTTT.

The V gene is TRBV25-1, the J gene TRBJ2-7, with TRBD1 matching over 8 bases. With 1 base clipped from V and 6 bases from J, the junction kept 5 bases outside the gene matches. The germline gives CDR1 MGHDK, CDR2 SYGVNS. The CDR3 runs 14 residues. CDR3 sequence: CASSEWAGGGEQYF. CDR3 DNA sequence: TGTGCCAGCAGTGAATGGGCAGGGGGCGGCGAGCAGTACTTC.

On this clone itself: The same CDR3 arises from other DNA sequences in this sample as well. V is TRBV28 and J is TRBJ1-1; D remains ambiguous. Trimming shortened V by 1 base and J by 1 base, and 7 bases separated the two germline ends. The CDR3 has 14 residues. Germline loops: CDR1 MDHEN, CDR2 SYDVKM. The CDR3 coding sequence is TGTGCCAGCAGTTTATACGCAGAGAACACTGAAGCTTTCTTT. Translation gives CASSLYAENTEAFF.

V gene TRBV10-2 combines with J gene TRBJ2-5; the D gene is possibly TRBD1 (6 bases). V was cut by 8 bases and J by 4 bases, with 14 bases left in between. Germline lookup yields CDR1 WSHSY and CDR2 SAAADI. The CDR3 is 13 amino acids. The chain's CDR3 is CASVEARGETQYF. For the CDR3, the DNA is TGCGCCAGCGTCGAGGCCAGGGGAGAGACCCAGTACTTC.

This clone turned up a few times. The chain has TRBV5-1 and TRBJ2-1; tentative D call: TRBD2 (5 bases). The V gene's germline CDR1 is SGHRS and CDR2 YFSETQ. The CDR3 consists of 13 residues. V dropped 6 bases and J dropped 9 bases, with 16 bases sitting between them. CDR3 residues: CASKEEVGGEQFF. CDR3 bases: TGCGCCAGCAAAGAGGAGGTGGGCGGTGAGCAGTTCTTC.

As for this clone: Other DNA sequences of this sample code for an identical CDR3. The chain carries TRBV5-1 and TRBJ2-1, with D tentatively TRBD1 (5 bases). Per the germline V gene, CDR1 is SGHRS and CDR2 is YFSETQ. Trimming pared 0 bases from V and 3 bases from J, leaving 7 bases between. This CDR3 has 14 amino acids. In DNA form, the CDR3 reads TGCGCCAGCAGCTTGGGTCAGGGCTACAATGAGCAGTTCTTC. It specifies CASSLGQGYNEQFF.

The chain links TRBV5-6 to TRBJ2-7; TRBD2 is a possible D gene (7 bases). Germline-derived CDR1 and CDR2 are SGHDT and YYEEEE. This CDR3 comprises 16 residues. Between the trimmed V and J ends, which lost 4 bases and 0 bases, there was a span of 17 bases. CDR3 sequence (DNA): TGTGCCAGCAGCCTATTATGGGGGGGCCCCTCCTACGAGCAGTACTTC. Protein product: CASSLLWGGPSYEQYF.

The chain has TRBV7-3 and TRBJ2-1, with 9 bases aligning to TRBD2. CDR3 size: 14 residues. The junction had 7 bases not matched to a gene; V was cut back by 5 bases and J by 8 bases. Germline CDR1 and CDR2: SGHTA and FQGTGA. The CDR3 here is CASSIKWTSDEQFF. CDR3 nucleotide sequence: TGTGCCAGCAGCATAAAGTGGACTAGCGATGAGCAGTTCTTC. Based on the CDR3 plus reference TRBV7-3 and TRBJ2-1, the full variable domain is GAGVSQTPSNKVTEKGKYVELRCDPISGHTALYWYRQSLGQGPEFLIYFQGTGAADDSGLPNDRFFAVRPEGSVSTLKIQRTERGDSAVYLCASSIKWTSDEQFFGPGTRLTVL.

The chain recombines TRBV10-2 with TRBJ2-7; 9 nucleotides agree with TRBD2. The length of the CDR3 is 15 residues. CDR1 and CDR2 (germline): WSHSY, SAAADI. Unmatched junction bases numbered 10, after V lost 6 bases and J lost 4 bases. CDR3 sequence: CASRPSGGREYEQYF. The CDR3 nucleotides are TGCGCCAGCAGACCGTCAGGCGGGAGGGAGTACGAGCAGTACTTC.

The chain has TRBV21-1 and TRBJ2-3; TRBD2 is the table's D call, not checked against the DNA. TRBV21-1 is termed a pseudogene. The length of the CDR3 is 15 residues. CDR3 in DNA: TGTGCCAGCAGCAAAGCTAGGCACCCGAGGGATACGCAGTATTTT. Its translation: CASSKARHPRDTQYF.

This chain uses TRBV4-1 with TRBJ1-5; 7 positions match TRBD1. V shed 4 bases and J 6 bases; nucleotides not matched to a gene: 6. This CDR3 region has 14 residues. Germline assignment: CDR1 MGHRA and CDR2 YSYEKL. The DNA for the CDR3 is TGCGCCAGCAGCCCAGACAGGGATAGTCAGCCCCAGCATTTT. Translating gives CASSPDRDSQPQHF.

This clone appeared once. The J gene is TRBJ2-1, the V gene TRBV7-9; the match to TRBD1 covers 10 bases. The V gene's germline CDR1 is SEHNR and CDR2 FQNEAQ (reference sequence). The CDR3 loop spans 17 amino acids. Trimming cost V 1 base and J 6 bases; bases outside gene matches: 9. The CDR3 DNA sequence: TGTGCCAGCAGCTTAGGACTGGGACAGGGGCCTTCCAATGAGCAGTTCTTC. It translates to CASSLGLGQGPSNEQFF.

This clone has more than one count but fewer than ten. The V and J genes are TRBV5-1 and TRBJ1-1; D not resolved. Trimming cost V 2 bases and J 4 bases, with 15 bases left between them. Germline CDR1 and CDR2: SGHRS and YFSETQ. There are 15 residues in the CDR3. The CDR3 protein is CASSFSTMGSTEAFF. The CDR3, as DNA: TGCGCCAGCAGCTTCTCGACGATGGGGAGCACTGAAGCTTTCTTT.

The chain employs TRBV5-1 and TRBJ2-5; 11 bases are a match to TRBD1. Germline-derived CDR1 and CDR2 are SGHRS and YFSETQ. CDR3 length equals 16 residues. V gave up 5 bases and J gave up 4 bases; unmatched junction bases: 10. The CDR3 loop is CASRLDRGREGETQYF. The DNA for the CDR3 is TGCGCCAGCAGGCTGGACAGGGGGCGCGAGGGAGAGACCCAGTACTTC.

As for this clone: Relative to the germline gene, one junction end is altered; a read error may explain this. As DNA, the CDR3 is TGTGCCAGCAGCCTAGTGGGCGAGCAGTACTTT. Its translation is CASSLVGEQYF. The rearrangement links TRBV14 to TRBJ2-7; D is ambiguous. Germline V CDR1 and CDR2: SGHDN, FVKESK. The length of the CDR3 is 11 residues.

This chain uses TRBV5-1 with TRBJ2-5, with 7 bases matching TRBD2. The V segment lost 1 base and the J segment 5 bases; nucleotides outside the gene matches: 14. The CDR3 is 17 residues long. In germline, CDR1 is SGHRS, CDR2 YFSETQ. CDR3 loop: CASSLRASGSGGETQYF. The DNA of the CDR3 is TGCGCCAGCAGCTTGAGAGCTAGCGGATCCGGGGGGGAGACCCAGTACTTC.